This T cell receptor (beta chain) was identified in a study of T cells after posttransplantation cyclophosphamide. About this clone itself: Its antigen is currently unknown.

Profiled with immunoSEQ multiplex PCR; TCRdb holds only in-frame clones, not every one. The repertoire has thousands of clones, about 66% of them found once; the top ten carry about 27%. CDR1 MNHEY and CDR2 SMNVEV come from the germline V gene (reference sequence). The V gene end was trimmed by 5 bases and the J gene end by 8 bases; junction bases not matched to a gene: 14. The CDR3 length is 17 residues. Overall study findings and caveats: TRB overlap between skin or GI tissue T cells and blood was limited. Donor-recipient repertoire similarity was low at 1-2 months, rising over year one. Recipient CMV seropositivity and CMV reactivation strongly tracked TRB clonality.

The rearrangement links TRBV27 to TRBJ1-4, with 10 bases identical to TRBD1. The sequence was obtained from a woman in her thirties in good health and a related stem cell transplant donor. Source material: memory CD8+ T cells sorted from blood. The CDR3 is CASSKTGGSLIIEKLFF. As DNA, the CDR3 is TGTGCCAGCAGTAAGACAGGGGGCAGCCTAATAATCGAAAAACTGTTTTTT.